The 11 T cell receptor beta chains below all came from one sample that was sequenced in a study of PD-1 blockade in classical Hodgkin lymphoma. Following autologous stem cell transplantation, relapse occurred in every patient, and exposure to brentuximab vedotin varied. Here immunoSEQ multiplex PCR was the method, and the copy in TCRdb shows in-frame clones only, minus some. The sample lists 75,000 to 100,000 clones; 80% to 90% were seen once. Material: peripheral blood mononuclear cells (PBMCs), obtained before the second cycle of nivolumab. These receptors originate from a human donor with classical Hodgkin lymphoma.

CDR3 DNA: TGTGCCAGCAGCCCCCGGGGCTTCAACGATGAGCAGTTCTTC. Its translation is CASSPRGFNDEQFF. The chain employs TRBV9 and TRBJ2-1; the D gene could be TRBD1 or TRBD2 (5 bases each). Trimming removed 4 bases at V and 8 bases at J, with 16 bases between. The V gene's germline CDR1 is SGDLS and CDR2 YYNGEE. CDR3 length equals 14 residues.

The V gene is TRBV5-1, the J gene TRBJ2-7; the D call may be TRBD1 or TRBD2 (5 bases each). The CDR3 totals 15 residues. The germline V gene encodes CDR1 SGHRS and CDR2 YFSETQ. The V end lost 5 bases, the J end lost 10 bases, and 25 bases lay between the germline ends. CDR3 nucleotides: TGCGCCAGCAGACTTGAGGGGCAGGTAAATACGAAACAGTACTTC. It encodes CASRLEGQVNTKQYF.

The chain uses TRBV9 and TRBJ1-2, with D uncertain. The CDR3 is made up of 14 amino acids. Germline V gene sequence: CDR1 SGDLS, CDR2 YYNGEE. Trimming stripped 0 bases from V and 2 bases from J, with 8 bases between. CDR3 region: CASSVAPGNYGYTF. The CDR3 DNA follows: TGTGCCAGCAGCGTAGCTCCAGGAAACTATGGCTACACCTTC.

The V gene is TRBV5-1, the J gene TRBJ2-1; D is undetermined. The germline V and J ends were trimmed by 3 bases and 0 bases, with 13 bases remaining between them. Germline V CDR1 and CDR2: SGHRS, YFSETQ. The CDR3 runs to 16 residues. As DNA, the CDR3 is TGCGCCAGCAGCTACCAAGGTGGCAGCTCCTACAATGAGCAGTTCTTC. It encodes CASSYQGGSSYNEQFF. The full variable domain, completed using reference TRBV5-1 and TRBJ2-1, is KAGVTQTPRYLIKTRGQQVTLSCSPISGHRSVSWYQQTPGQGLQFLFEYFSETQRNKGNFPGRFSGRQFSNSRSEMNVSTLELGDSALYLCASSYQGGSSYNEQFFGPGTRLTVL.

The genes are TRBV18 and TRBJ2-5; 7 positions agree with TRBD2. From germline, CDR1 is KGHSH and CDR2 LQKENI. J gave up 4 bases and V 3 bases, and 11 bases lay outside the gene matches. CDR3 length equals 16 residues. The CDR3 nucleotides are TGTGCCAGCTCACCCCTTAGGGCGGGAGTAGGAGAGACCCAGTACTTC. Residues: CASSPLRAGVGETQYF.

The chain recombines TRBV6-1 with TRBJ2-1; D is tentatively TRBD1 or TRBD2 (6 bases each). Trimming took 6 bases from V and 9 from J, leaving 9 bases between them. This CDR3 comprises 11 residues. Germline V gives CDR1 MNHNS, CDR2 SASEGT. CDR3 sequence reads: CASSGGGEQFF. The CDR3 DNA sequence: TGTGCCAGCAGCGGGGGCGGTGAGCAGTTCTTC.

The chain joins TRBV5-1 to TRBJ1-1; 8 nucleotides agree with TRBD1. The CDR3 runs 15 residues. The germline V gene has CDR1 SGHRS and CDR2 YFSETQ. Trimming at V came to 4 bases and at J to 1 base, leaving 6 bases not matched to a gene. CDR3 loop: CASSRGTGGNTEAFF. The CDR3 DNA follows: TGCGCCAGCAGCAGAGGGACAGGAGGGAACACTGAAGCTTTCTTT.

The rearrangement links TRBV28 to TRBJ2-3, with D perhaps matching TRBD1 (5 bases). The germline V gene has CDR1 MDHEN and CDR2 SYDVKM. This CDR3 region has 14 residues. Deletions cut 3 bases from V and 6 bases from J, with 13 bases between. CDR3 in DNA: TGTGCCAGCAGTTTCCAAGCAGGGATCGATACGCAGTATTTT. This gives the protein CASSFQAGIDTQYF.

This clone appeared a few times. The rearrangement joins TRBV28 to TRBJ1-2; no firm D call. Germline CDR1 is MDHEN and CDR2 is SYDVKM. The CDR3 runs 13 residues. With 2 bases removed from V and 8 bases from J, the gap between germline ends came to 12 bases. CDR3 bases: TGTGCCAGCAGTTTAGTGGTTGAACAAGGCTACACCTTC. This codes for CASSLVVEQGYTF.

The gene calls are TRBV27 and TRBJ1-1; no clear D gene. Between the trimmed V and J ends, which lost 5 bases and 5 bases, there was a span of 9 bases. Germline CDR1 and CDR2: MNHEY and SMNVEV (reference sequence). The CDR3 is 12 residues long. The CDR3 sequence: CASSGDGTEAFF. DNA for the CDR3: TGTGCCAGCAGTGGAGATGGAACTGAAGCTTTCTTT.

The J gene is TRBJ1-5, the V gene TRBV19; D call uncertain. CDR3 length equals 15 residues. Germline assignment: CDR1 LNHDA and CDR2 SQIVND (reference sequence). V lost 8 bases and J lost 0, with 14 bases in between. The CDR3 DNA is TGTGCCAGTCGGGGAATGGGGATTAGCAATCAGCCCCAGCATTTT. Encoded protein: CASRGMGISNQPQHF.